This TCR beta chain appears in the sequencing data of a study of glioma-infiltrating T cells after dendritic cell vaccination. On the study more broadly: At biweekly intervals, patients got three intradermal dendritic cell vaccine injections.

This CDR3 region has 13 residues. Trimming at V came to 5 bases and at J to 8 bases, leaving 5 bases not matched to a gene. CDR1 is LNHDA and CDR2 is SQIVND in the germline V gene (reference sequence). Here immunoSEQ multiplex PCR was the method, and the copy in TCRdb shows in-frame clones only, minus some. The sample lists fewer than 40,000 clones, roughly nine tenths occurring once. This sequence originates from a human donor with glioblastoma. The source material was blood, sampled before dendritic cell vaccination. This rearrangement joins TRBV19 to TRBJ1-4, with 7 bases lining up with TRBD1. The CDR3 nucleotides are TGTGCCAGTAGTTTGACAGGGTTCGAAAAACTGTTTTTT. Translation: CASSLTGFEKLFF. Filled out from reference TRBV19 and TRBJ1-4, the complete variable domain reads DGGITQSPKYLFRKEGQNVTLSCEQNLNHDAMYWYRQDPGQGLRLIYYSQIVNDFQKGDIAEGYSVSREKKESFPLTVTSAQKNPTAFYLCASSLTGFEKLFFGSGTQLSVL.